These T cell receptor beta chains were read from a single sample in a study of technical replicates of blood from a handful of donors. TCRdb's copy holds only in-frame clones and misses some; the assay was immunoSEQ multiplex PCR. The profile shows approximately 81,000 clones, over 75% of them singletons. The material sequenced was PBMCs. Source of these receptors: a human donor in good health. Some clones in this sample may be carry-over from other donors' samples. Each CDR3 is given with its conserved first and last residue. The D gene is left open where the match is weak. Expanded clones are given a class, and other clones once, few, many or no size at all.

size,D,J,V,CDR3,DNA
.,.,TRBJ2-1,TRBV28,CASSLIGSYNEQFF,TGTGCCAGCAGTTTAATCGGGTCCTACAATGAGCAGTTCTTC
.,TRBD2,TRBJ2-3,TRBV19,CASSMLGGDTQYF,TGTGCCAGTTCCATGCTGGGAGGGGATACGCAGTATTTT
.,TRBD2,TRBJ2-1,TRBV18,CASSPPWGLEQFF,TGTGCCAGCTCACCCCCCTGGGGACTAGAGCAGTTCTTC
.,TRBD1,TRBJ1-1,TRBV29-1,CSVDNRGGTEAFF,TGCAGCGTGGATAACAGGGGAGGCACTGAAGCTTTCTTT
.,.,TRBJ2-7,TRBV27,CASSSDRSIYEQYF,TGTGCCAGCAGTTCAGACAGGAGCATCTACGAGCAGTACTTC
.,.,TRBJ1-1,TRBV30,CAWSLYGGRNTEAFF,TGTGCCTGGAGTTTATATGGCGGGAGGAACACTGAAGCTTTCTTT
once,.,TRBJ1-4,TRBV5-8,CASSFGKGATNEKLFF,TGTGCCAGCAGCTTTGGAAAGGGGGCAACTAATGAAAAACTGTTTTTT
once,TRBD2,TRBJ2-3,TRBV5-1,CASSMQAGGLGDTQYF,TGCGCCAGCAGCATGCAAGCGGGGGGGCTGGGAGATACGCAGTATTTT
.,TRBD2,TRBJ2-3,TRBV7-3,CASSSGLAGNTQYF,TGTGCCAGCAGCTCGGGACTAGCGGGCAATACGCAGTATTTT
.,.,TRBJ1-2,TRBV25-1,CASSEAIGYTF,TGTGCCAGCAGTGAGGCCATCGGCTACACCTTC
.,.,TRBJ2-7,TRBV7-8,CASSLGLGGGEQYF,TGTGCCAGCAGCTTAGGGTTGGGTGGAGGCGAGCAGTACTTC
.,TRBD2,TRBJ2-1,TRBV29-1,CSVGSRTSGTNEQFF,TGCAGCGTTGGATCCCGGACTAGCGGGACCAATGAGCAGTTCTTC
.,TRBD1,TRBJ1-2,TRBV5-1,CASSSGQYTDGYTF,TGCGCCAGCAGCTCGGGACAGTACACAGATGGCTACACCTTC
.,TRBD2,TRBJ2-1,TRBV6-4,CASSDSVVYSGRNEQFF,TGTGCCAGCAGTGACTCGGTCGTATACAGCGGGAGAAATGAGCAGTTCTTC
.,.,TRBJ2-5,TRBV5-1,CASSSDFLQETQYF,TGCGCCAGCAGCTCGGACTTCCTCCAAGAGACCCAGTACTTC
.,.,TRBJ2-1,TRBV16,CASSQVRLANEQFF,TGTGCCAGCAGCCAAGTTCGTTTGGCCAATGAGCAGTTCTTC
.,.,TRBJ2-3,TRBV4-3,CASSQDEQDTDTQYF,TGCGCCAGCAGCCAAGATGAACAGGACACAGATACGCAGTATTTT
.,.,TRBJ2-2,TRBV5-4,CASKQGRNTGELFF,TGTGCCAGCAAACAGGGAAGAAACACCGGGGAGCTGTTTTTT
.,TRBD1,TRBJ1-6,TRBV19,CASSPGQGNSPLHF,TGTGCCAGTAGCCCGGGACAGGGAAATTCACCCCTCCACTTT
.,.,TRBJ2-7,TRBV30,CAWSTGISYEQYF,TGTGCCTGGAGCACAGGAATCTCCTACGAGCAGTACTTC
once,TRBD1,TRBJ1-4,TRBV29-1,CSVSRTGGGEKLFF,TGCAGCGTATCAAGAACAGGGGGCGGTGAAAAACTGTTTTTT
.,.,TRBJ2-4,TRBV5-1,CASRGTKNRAKNIQYF,TGCGCCAGCAGGGGTACTAAAAATCGAGCCAAAAACATTCAGTACTTC
once,.,TRBJ1-2,TRBV19,CASSEQVLANYGYTF,TGTGCCAGTTCCGAACAGGTTTTAGCTAACTATGGCTACACCTTC
.,TRBD1,TRBJ2-7,TRBV30,CAWGPGTGWYEQYF,TGTGCCTGGGGTCCCGGGACAGGGTGGTACGAGCAGTACTTC
.,.,TRBJ2-3,TRBV7-2,CASSLPSTDTQYF,TGTGCCAGCAGCTTACCTAGCACAGATACGCAGTATTTT
once,.,TRBJ2-1,TRBV21-1,CASSPEGAGGFQQFF,TGTGCCAGCAGTCCTGAGGGAGCGGGGGGGTTTCAGCAGTTCTTC
.,TRBD1,TRBJ2-5,TRBV7-2,CASSLETGGWSYQETQYF,TGTGCCAGCAGCTTGGAGACAGGGGGCTGGAGTTACCAAGAGACCCAGTACTTC
.,.,TRBJ2-2,TRBV5-4,CASSFLGGSTGELFF,TGTGCCAGCAGCTTTCTGGGAGGCAGCACCGGGGAGCTGTTTTTT